A single sample gave rise to the 29 T cell receptor beta chains below, sequenced in a study of blood T cell repertoires in COVID-19 (dated by TCRdb to 2018 to 2020). Libraries were constructed by the immunoSEQ multiplex PCR assay. Held by TCRdb, this immuneACCESS table contains in-frame sequences only and omits some clones. Under half of the omission traces to an unresolved V gene where checked; the cause of the rest is unknown. The sample table shows roughly 140,000 clones, and roughly 80% are seen once. About 7.2% of the sample is held by the ten biggest clonotypes. Sequences were obtained from PBMCs or T cells enriched from blood (not recorded which). Source of these receptors: a man aged 45 to 65 who had recovered from COVID-19.

This clone was seen just once. The chain has TRBV7-8 and TRBJ2-7, with D possibly matching TRBD2 (6 bases). The germline V and J ends were trimmed by 0 bases and 2 bases, with 17 bases remaining between them. CDR3 length: 17 residues. Germline CDR1 reads SGHVS; CDR2 reads FQNEAQ. As DNA, the CDR3 is TGTGCCAGCAGCTTAGCGTGGGTGGAGGGCTCTACCTACGAGCAGTACTTC. Its protein is CASSLAWVEGSTYEQYF.

The chain uses TRBV28 and TRBJ1-6; D call uncertain. In germline, CDR1 is MDHEN, CDR2 SYDVKM. Trimming cost V 2 bases and J 1 base, with 6 bases left between them. The CDR3 consists of 15 residues. CDR3 residues: CASSLPGSYNSPLHF. CDR3 nucleotides: TGTGCCAGCAGTTTACCGGGTTCCTATAATTCACCCCTCCACTTT.

The V and J genes are TRBV18 and TRBJ1-1, with no clear D. Germline CDR1 KGHSH, CDR2 LQKENI. The CDR3 length is 15 residues. V was pared by 3 bases and J by 1 base, with 12 bases between. CDR3 protein: CASSPVKTGNTEAFF. The DNA for the CDR3 is TGTGCCAGCTCACCCGTAAAGACGGGGAACACTGAAGCTTTCTTT.

The chain carries TRBV4-1 and TRBJ1-4; TRBD1 matches at 7 bases. Germline trimming cut 1 base from V and 7 bases from J; bases unmatched to any gene: 9. The CDR3 has 16 amino acids. Germline V CDR1 and CDR2: MGHRA, YSYEKL. The DNA of the CDR3 is TGCGCCAGCAGCCAAGGACCGGGACAGCGCGTTGAAAAACTGTTTTTT. It codes for CASSQGPGQRVEKLFF.

This chain joins TRBV9 and TRBJ2-2, with 8 bases matching TRBD1. Germline values: CDR1 SGDLS, CDR2 YYNGEE. The CDR3 has 15 residues. Trimming at V came to 0 bases and at J to 3 bases, leaving 1 base not matched to a gene. CDR3 in DNA: TGTGCCAGCAGCGTAGGCAGGGGGCACACCGGGGAGCTGTTTTTT. Its protein product is CASSVGRGHTGELFF.

This chain links TRBV3-1 (or the pseudogene TRBV3-2) with TRBJ2-2, with TRBD2 matching over 10 bases. The V gene end was trimmed by 2 bases and the J gene end by 7 bases; junction bases not matched to a gene: 10. This CDR3 contains 17 residues. Germline CDR1 LGHDT, CDR2 YNNKEL (reference sequence). CDR3 residues: CASSQSAGGRTIGELFF. CDR3 nucleotides: TGTGCCAGCAGCCAATCAGCGGGGGGGCGTACAATCGGGGAGCTGTTTTTT.

This clone has only a few counts. The chain couples TRBV11-3 to TRBJ1-5, with D hard to call. The CDR3 is 13 residues long. V was shortened by 3 bases and J by 0 bases, with 3 bases between the two germline ends. CDR1 and CDR2 (germline): SGHNT, YENEEA. The CDR3 DNA reads as TGTGCCAGCAGCTTGGCTAGCAATCAGCCCCAGCATTTT. Its translation is CASSLASNQPQHF.

The chain employs TRBV7-8 and TRBJ2-2; 9 bases line up with TRBD2. The V gene's germline CDR1 is SGHVS and CDR2 FQNEAQ. This CDR3 is built from 18 residues. V lost 5 bases to trimming and J lost 2 bases; unmatched junction nucleotides: 12. CDR3 in DNA: TGTGCCAGCAGCGCCCCAGCGGGGGGCGCGAGAAACACCGGGGAGCTGTTTTTT. Translated: CASSAPAGGARNTGELFF.

The genes are TRBV6-5 and TRBJ2-7, with a tentative D call TRBD1 (6 bases). V lost 7 bases to trimming and J lost 2 bases, with 12 bases between them. Per germline, CDR1 MNHEY and CDR2 SVGAGI. CDR3 length: 13 residues. CDR3: CASKLTGTYEQYF. The CDR3 DNA sequence: TGTGCCAGCAAGTTGACAGGCACCTACGAGCAGTACTTC.

The rearrangement uses TRBV12-5 and TRBJ2-1; 14 bases agree with TRBD2. The length of the CDR3 is 19 residues. Losses at the gene ends were 4 bases for V and 2 bases for J; bases not matched to a gene: 10. Germline CDR1 is LGHNT and CDR2 is FRNRAP. The CDR3 sequence: CASGSPATSGGAPYNEQFF. CDR3 DNA sequence: TGTGCTAGTGGTTCCCCCGCGACTAGCGGGGGGGCCCCCTACAATGAGCAGTTCTTC.

The CDR3 spells CASSYSRFSRGKSNQPQHF. CDR3 in DNA: TGTGCCAGCAGTTACTCGAGATTTTCCCGGGGAAAAAGCAATCAGCCCCAGCATTTT. The chain uses TRBV6-2 or TRBV6-3 and TRBJ1-5, with D hard to call. The germline V and J ends were trimmed by 0 bases and 1 base, with 19 bases remaining between them. The CDR3 contains 19 residues. Germline V gene lookup returns CDR1 MNHEY and CDR2 SVGEGT.

CDR3 region: CASSLDPRASGTEAFF. CDR3 coding DNA: TGTGCCAGCAGCTTAGACCCACGCGCTAGTGGCACTGAAGCTTTCTTT. This rearrangement joins TRBV11-3 to TRBJ1-1, with D uncertain. Germline V lookup: CDR1 SGHNT, CDR2 YENEEA. The CDR3 sequence is 16 residues long. V lost 0 bases to trimming and J lost 4 bases, with 15 bases between them. The full variable domain, completed using reference TRBV11-3 and TRBJ1-1, is EAGVVQSPRYKIIEKKQPVAFWCNPISGHNTLYWYLQNLGQGPELLIRYENEEAVDDSQLPKDRFSAERLKGVDSTLKIQPAELGDSAVYLCASSLDPRASGTEAFFGQGTRLTVV.

This clone has just one count. The chain combines TRBV6-6 with TRBJ1-2; 11 positions match TRBD1. Germline assignment: CDR1 MNHNY and CDR2 SVGAGI (reference sequence). The trim removed 2 bases at V and 8 bases at J, leaving 7 bases unmatched. The CDR3 loop spans 15 amino acids. The CDR3 loop reads CASSYRGQGVEGYTF. CDR3 DNA sequence: TGTGCCAGCAGTTACCGGGGACAGGGGGTGGAGGGCTACACCTTC.

Regarding this clone: At one end the junction does not follow the germline gene, possibly because of a read error. This chain connects TRBV7-2 to TRBJ2-7; 12 positions agree with TRBD1. The germline V gene encodes CDR1 SGHTA and CDR2 FQGNSA. CDR3 length: 14 residues. The CDR3 loop is CVSSGGTGGHEQYF. The CDR3 nucleotides read TGTGTCAGCAGCGGCGGGACAGGGGGCCACGAGCAGTACTTC. Variable domain in full (rest from reference TRBV7-2 and TRBJ2-7): GAGVSQSPSNKVTEKGKDVELRCDPISGHTALYWYRQSLGQGLEFLIYFQGNSAPDKSGLPSDRFSAERTGGSVSTLTIQRTQQEDSAVYLCVSSGGTGGHEQYFGPGTRLTVT.

The chain couples TRBV5-5 to TRBJ2-1; 8 bases line up with TRBD2. Trimming took 1 base from V and 4 from J; bases not matched to a gene: 1. Germline values: CDR1 SGHKS, CDR2 YYEKEE (reference sequence). This CDR3 has 14 residues. In DNA, the CDR3 is TGTGCCAGCAGCTTGTTAGCGGGGTACAATGAGCAGTTCTTC. This gives the protein CASSLLAGYNEQFF.

V and J are TRBV19 and TRBJ1-6, with D unresolved. The CDR3 has 11 residues. Per the germline V gene, CDR1 is LNHDA and CDR2 is SQIVND (reference sequence). V lost 4 bases, J lost 8 bases, and 3 bases lay in between. The CDR3 reads CASSTYSPLHF. Here the CDR3 DNA reads TGTGCCAGTAGTACCTATTCACCCCTCCACTTT.

This clone was recorded a few times. One junction end disagrees with the germline gene, perhaps due to a read error. This rearrangement joins TRBV3-1 (or the pseudogene TRBV3-2) to TRBJ1-2, with 11 bases matching TRBD1. Germline V gene data show CDR1 as LGHDT and CDR2 as YNNKEL (reference sequence). The CDR3 is made up of 15 amino acids. The DNA of the CDR3 is TGTGCCAGCAGCCAAGGGGGGACAGGGGGTACCTCCAGGTACTTC. It codes for CASSQGGTGGTSRYF.

The V and J genes are TRBV13 and TRBJ2-1; TRBD2 aligns across 10 bases. V was pared by 0 bases and J by 0 bases, with 14 bases of the junction left unmatched. CDR1 is PRHDT, CDR2 FYEKMQ, per germline (reference sequence). CDR3 length: 21 residues. Here the CDR3 reads CASSLGLAGAIYRSSYNEQFF. Here the CDR3 DNA reads TGTGCCAGCAGCTTAGGGCTAGCGGGGGCCATTTATCGGAGCTCCTACAATGAGCAGTTCTTC.

This sequence joins TRBV11-2 and TRBJ2-1, with 9 nucleotides matching TRBD1. The CDR3 extends over 14 amino acids. Germline values: CDR1 SGHAT, CDR2 FQNNGV. The trim removed 5 bases at V and 6 bases at J, leaving 5 bases unmatched. The CDR3 region has the DNA TGTGCCAGCAGCACACAGGGGGCGCGCAATGAGCAGTTCTTC. It is translated as CASSTQGARNEQFF.

V gene TRBV6-5 combines with J gene TRBJ2-3; TRBD2 matches at 10 bases. Germline assignment: CDR1 MNHEY and CDR2 SVGAGI. Losses at the gene ends were 6 bases for V and 2 bases for J; bases not matched to a gene: 2. The CDR3 spans 14 residues. The CDR3 DNA follows: TGTGCCAGCAGAGCGGGGGGGTCCACAGATACGCAGTATTTT. Translation gives CASRAGGSTDTQYF.

This chain connects TRBV7-8 to TRBJ2-2; D is ambiguous. This CDR3 comprises 14 residues. Germline CDR1 reads SGHVS; CDR2 reads FQNEAQ. The ends were cut back, 1 base at V and 5 bases at J, with 8 bases in the middle. CDR3 sequence: CASSLVGLTGELFF. For the CDR3, the DNA is TGTGCCAGCAGCTTAGTGGGCTTGACCGGGGAGCTGTTTTTT.

V gene TRBV25-1 combines with J gene TRBJ1-5, with a tentative D call TRBD1 (6 bases). CDR3 length equals 14 residues. The germline V gene encodes CDR1 MGHDK and CDR2 SYGVNS. V lost 2 bases and J 4 bases, leaving 9 bases between the germline ends. CDR3 nucleotides: TGTGCCAGCAGTGAAGGGGGCATTAATCAGCCCCAGCATTTT. Protein product: CASSEGGINQPQHF.

The chain carries TRBV5-8 and TRBJ1-4; 9 bases map to TRBD1. CDR1 is SGHTS, CDR2 YDEGEE, per germline. The length of the CDR3 is 17 residues. V lost 1 base, J lost 3 bases, and 7 bases stayed unmatched. The CDR3 DNA follows: TGTGCCAGCAGCTTGCGACAGGGGGTTCTGGCTAATGAAAAACTGTTTTTT. Its protein is CASSLRQGVLANEKLFF. Looking up the rest from reference TRBV5-8 and TRBJ1-4 gives the full variable domain: EAGVTQSPTHLIKTRGQQATLRCSPISGHTSVYWYQQALGLGLQFLLWYDEGEERNRGNFPPRFSGRQFPNYSSELNVNALELEDSALYLCASSLRQGVLANEKLFFGSGTQLSVL.

The chain links TRBV9 to TRBJ1-2; possible D gene TRBD1, 6 bases. The CDR3 is made up of 16 amino acids. The V gene lost 0 bases and the J gene lost 0 bases, with 12 bases spanning the gap. Germline V CDR1 and CDR2: SGDLS, YYNGEE. The CDR3 DNA follows: TGTGCCAGCAGCGTAGATCTCGGACAGACTAACTATGGCTACACCTTC. Translation gives CASSVDLGQTNYGYTF.

This clone was seen a few times. This chain links TRBV29-1 with TRBJ1-3; no firm D call. The CDR3 runs to 13 residues. Trimming removed 7 bases from V and 0 bases from J, with 10 bases in between. CDR1 and CDR2 from the germline V gene are SQVTM and ANQGSEA. CDR3 sequence: CSAVRGSGNTIYF. CDR3 nucleotide sequence: TGCAGCGCCGTTAGAGGCTCTGGAAACACCATATATTTT.

V usage is TRBV7-2 and J usage is TRBJ1-6; D may be TRBD1 (6 bases). The V gene's germline CDR1 is SGHTA and CDR2 FQGNSA. This CDR3 region has 15 residues. The V gene lost 1 base and the J gene lost 8 bases, with 12 bases spanning the gap. CDR3 DNA sequence: TGTGCCAGCAGCTTAGGGTTCACAGGGTATTCACCCCTCCACTTT. Translation: CASSLGFTGYSPLHF.

This clone has a handful of counts. The V call is TRBV7-9, the J call TRBJ1-1; 11 bases agree with TRBD1. V dropped 0 bases and J dropped 6; count of bases not matched to a gene: 3. Per germline, CDR1 SEHNR and CDR2 FQNEAQ (reference sequence). This CDR3 has 15 amino acids. The DNA for the CDR3 is TGTGCCAGCAGCTTAGCTGGGACAGGGGGAGCTGAAGCTTTCTTT. Its translation is CASSLAGTGGAEAFF.

The V gene is TRBV19, the J gene TRBJ2-2; weak D call: TRBD1 (5 bases). Germline CDR1 reads LNHDA; CDR2 reads SQIVND (reference sequence). The V end lost 1 base, the J end lost 2 bases, and 5 bases lay between the germline ends. This CDR3 comprises 14 residues. The CDR3 bases are TGTGCCAGTAGTATAGGGACAAACACCGGGGAGCTGTTTTTT. Translating it yields CASSIGTNTGELFF.

The chain has TRBV2 and TRBJ2-3; TRBD2 aligns across 11 bases. Germline lookup yields CDR1 SNHLY and CDR2 FYNNEI. The CDR3 extends over 15 amino acids. The V gene end was trimmed by 8 bases and the J gene end by 1 base; junction bases not matched to a gene: 5. CDR3 loop: CASGLGLAGTDTQYF. CDR3 DNA sequence: TGTGCCAGCGGACTGGGACTAGCGGGCACAGATACGCAGTATTTT.